A single sample gave rise to the 5 T cell receptor beta chains below, sequenced in a study of blood T cell repertoires in COVID-19. TCRdb's copy holds only in-frame clones and misses some; the assay was immunoSEQ multiplex PCR. The repertoire holds about 220,000 clones, with roughly 84% as singletons. The sample was peripheral blood. The receptor source for this set is a woman in her sixties who had recovered from COVID-19.

The chain recombines TRBV12-3 or TRBV12-4 with TRBJ2-1; D uncertain. The V end was cut by 5 bases, the J end by 9 bases, with 11 bases between. The CDR3 covers 12 residues. The CDR3 spells CASSILGTEQFF. CDR3 in DNA: TGTGCCAGCAGTATTCTAGGCACTGAGCAGTTCTTC.

V is TRBV19 and J is TRBJ2-2, with 9 bases lining up with TRBD1. Germline loops: CDR1 LNHDA, CDR2 SQIVND (reference sequence). The CDR3 contains 13 residues. Unmatched junction bases numbered 0, after V lost 4 bases and J lost 6 bases. As DNA, the CDR3 is TGTGCCAGTAGTAGGACAGGGGCCGGGGAGCTGTTTTTT. Translated: CASSRTGAGELFF.

In its sample, this clone was seen many times. The rearrangement uses TRBV2 and TRBJ1-6; D not resolved. This CDR3 spans 12 amino acids. The germline gives CDR1 SNHLY, CDR2 FYNNEI. Deletions cut 7 bases from V and 10 bases from J, with 11 bases between. The CDR3 DNA reads as TGTGCCAGCACCGGAACGGGATCACCCCTCCACTTT. Amino acid sequence: CASTGTGSPLHF.

The chain couples TRBV5-4 to TRBJ1-2, with 8 bases aligning to TRBD1. J was trimmed by 2 bases and V by 5 bases; bases with no gene match: 8. Germline V gives CDR1 SGHNT, CDR2 YYREEE (reference sequence). The CDR3 contains 15 residues. The CDR3 sequence is CASRNLDRGNYGYTF. For the CDR3, the DNA is TGTGCCAGCAGGAACCTAGACAGGGGAAACTATGGCTACACCTTC.

This rearrangement joins TRBV7-9 to TRBJ1-3; D remains unclear. This CDR3 has 15 amino acids. With 1 base removed from V and 0 bases from J, the gap between germline ends came to 7 bases. From germline, CDR1 is SEHNR and CDR2 FQNEAQ (reference sequence). The CDR3 region is CASSLGQASGNTIYF. For the CDR3, the DNA is TGTGCCAGCAGCTTAGGTCAAGCCTCTGGAAACACCATATATTTT.